These 6 T cell receptor beta chains came from one sample sequenced in a study of radiation and T cells in renal cell carcinoma. Treatment described: 15 Gy SBRT to primary tumor, nephrectomy 4 weeks later. TCRdb's copy holds only in-frame clones and misses some; the assay was immunoSEQ multiplex PCR. Of 18,000 or so clones in the sample, around 50% were seen once. The specimen comprised tumor tissue, sampled from a patient whose treatment included radiotherapy and nephrectomy. Source of these receptors: a man over 45 with renal cell carcinoma.

V is TRBV6-4 and J is TRBJ2-1; a possible D gene is TRBD2 (6 bases). This CDR3 has 13 residues. From germline, CDR1 is MRHNA and CDR2 SNTAGT. V lost 2 bases to trimming and J lost 7 bases, with 9 bases between them. CDR3 amino acids: CASSDRAGNEQFF. The CDR3 DNA follows: TGTGCCAGCAGTGACCGGGCGGGAAATGAGCAGTTCTTC.

This sequence joins TRBV5-1 and TRBJ2-1, with TRBD2 identical over 9 bases. CDR1 and CDR2 from the germline V gene are SGHRS and YFSETQ. The CDR3 is 15 amino acids. J was trimmed by 0 bases and V by 6 bases; bases with no gene match: 4. The CDR3 DNA sequence: TGCGCCAGCAAATATAGCGGGGGCTCCTACAATGAGCAGTTCTTC. As protein: CASKYSGGSYNEQFF.

V usage is TRBV18 and J usage is TRBJ2-5; D is unclear. Germline V gives CDR1 KGHSH, CDR2 LQKENI. This CDR3 has 12 amino acids. V was shortened by 3 bases and J by 2 bases, with 4 bases between the two germline ends. The CDR3 region has the DNA TGTGCCAGCTCACCTGAACAAGAGACCCAGTACTTC. It codes for CASSPEQETQYF.

The V gene is TRBV9, the J gene TRBJ2-7; a possible D gene is TRBD1 (6 bases). Looked up from germline, CDR1 is SGDLS and CDR2 is YYNGEE. CDR3 length: 13 residues. V dropped 4 bases and J dropped 2 bases, with 10 bases sitting between them. The CDR3 region is CASSRAGAYEQYF. DNA of the CDR3: TGTGCCAGCAGCCGTGCAGGGGCCTACGAGCAGTACTTC.

The chain carries TRBV5-1 and TRBJ2-7, with unresolved D. The V end lost 2 bases, the J end lost 5 bases, and 14 bases lay between the germline ends. From germline, CDR1 is SGHRS and CDR2 YFSETQ. The CDR3 extends over 14 amino acids. This CDR3 reads CASSFPTDGNEQYF. As DNA, the CDR3 is TGCGCCAGCAGCTTCCCTACCGATGGCAACGAGCAGTACTTC.

Turning to this clone: Lacking the conserved final phenylalanine or tryptophan, this CDR3 likely reflects a read error. Because the CDR3's place on the DNA is in doubt, the DNA is left out and the CDR3 is given as listed by TCRdb. The chain has TRBV5-6 and TRBJ1-5. The CDR3 adds up to 11 amino acids, both ends counted. The germline V gene encodes CDR1 SGHDT and CDR2 YYEEEE. The CDR3 loop is CASSLPRGGPK.